Below, 15 T cell receptor beta chains from the same sample are listed, as sequenced in a study of blood T cell repertoires in COVID-19. TCRdb keeps only in-frame clones here, not all; method: immunoSEQ multiplex PCR. The repertoire consists of fewer than 200,000 clones, with roughly 77% occurring once and the leading ten covering around 7%. The sequenced sample was peripheral blood. The source of these receptors is a man aged 70 or older with active or convalescent COVID-19.

The chain links TRBV19 to TRBJ1-4, with D hard to call. The CDR3 loop spans 14 amino acids. In germline, CDR1 is LNHDA, CDR2 SQIVND (reference sequence). Trimming took 2 bases from V and 4 from J, leaving 8 bases between them. This CDR3 is CASSISGNNEKLFF. The CDR3 DNA follows: TGTGCCAGTAGTATATCCGGGAATAATGAAAAACTGTTTTTT.

This chain joins TRBV7-9 and TRBJ1-5, with TRBD1 identical over 7 bases. From germline, CDR1 is SEHNR and CDR2 FQNEAQ (reference sequence). V shed 4 bases, J shed 8 bases, and the junction held 8 bases outside the gene matches. The length of the CDR3 is 14 residues. The CDR3 DNA follows: TGTGCCAGCAGCTCGGACAGGTCACTTGAGCCCCAGCATTTT. Encoded protein: CASSSDRSLEPQHF.

V gene TRBV5-1 combines with J gene TRBJ2-1; unclear D gene. Germline CDR1 reads SGHRS; CDR2 reads YFSETQ. This CDR3 is 16 amino acids long. V was clipped by 0 bases and J by 10 bases, with 20 bases between them. Here the CDR3 reads CASSLGAPLSGDEQFF. The DNA for the CDR3 is TGCGCCAGCAGCTTGGGTGCCCCGCTCAGTGGAGACGAGCAGTTCTTC.

This chain joins TRBV7-9 and TRBJ2-1; possible D gene TRBD2, 7 bases. Trimming cost V 0 bases and J 4 bases, with 16 bases left between them. The CDR3 runs to 17 residues. Looked up from germline, CDR1 is SEHNR and CDR2 is FQNEAQ (reference sequence). This chain's CDR3 is CASSLALGGLGYNEQFF. The CDR3 region has the DNA TGTGCCAGCAGCTTAGCGCTCGGGGGGCTAGGGTACAATGAGCAGTTCTTC.

The genes are TRBV7-2 and TRBJ1-6, with TRBD1 identical over 7 bases. The CDR3 extends over 16 amino acids. V trimming: 5 bases; J trimming: 5 bases; junction bases outside the gene matches: 9. Germline values: CDR1 SGHTA, CDR2 FQGNSA. CDR3 residues: CASSPRSGQNNSPLHF. The CDR3 DNA reads TGTGCCAGCAGCCCACGGTCGGGACAGAATAATTCACCCCTCCACTTT.

The rearrangement joins TRBV5-1 to TRBJ2-3, with D possibly being TRBD2 (5 bases). This CDR3 has 13 residues. The germline gives CDR1 SGHRS, CDR2 YFSETQ. The ends were cut back, 4 bases at V and 6 bases at J, with 12 bases in the middle. CDR3 amino acids: CASSPGEGDTQYF. The DNA for the CDR3 is TGCGCCAGCAGCCCCGGGGAAGGGGATACGCAGTATTTT.

This chain joins TRBV19 and TRBJ1-5; D is perhaps TRBD1 (5 bases). The CDR3 is 14 amino acids. Germline lookup yields CDR1 LNHDA and CDR2 SQIVND (reference sequence). Deletions cut 4 bases from V and 4 bases from J, with 11 bases between. Written as DNA, the CDR3 is TGTGCCAGTAGTACGATGGGGGGGAATCAGCCCCAGCATTTT. Its translation is CASSTMGGNQPQHF.

The rearrangement uses TRBV7-9 and TRBJ2-1; 8 bases match TRBD2. CDR1 is SEHNR and CDR2 is FQNEAQ in the germline V gene (reference sequence). The V gene end was trimmed by 5 bases and the J gene end by 5 bases; junction bases not matched to a gene: 5. The CDR3 runs 14 residues. The CDR3 loop is CASSQGLANNEQFF. CDR3 coding DNA: TGTGCCAGCAGCCAAGGACTAGCAAACAATGAGCAGTTCTTC.

The chain employs TRBV5-1 and TRBJ2-5, with D possibly TRBD1 on 5 matching bases. Germline V CDR1 and CDR2: SGHRS, YFSETQ. CDR3 size: 14 residues. V lost 0 bases to trimming and J lost 5 bases, with 11 bases between them. CDR3 in amino acids: CASSLGQPGETQYF. DNA of the CDR3: TGCGCCAGCAGCTTGGGACAGCCCGGTGAGACCCAGTACTTC.

V usage is TRBV19 and J usage is TRBJ1-2, with TRBD1 identical over 7 bases. Trimming cost V 7 bases and J 4 bases; bases outside gene matches: 15. The CDR3 runs to 16 residues. CDR1 and CDR2 from the germline V gene are LNHDA and SQIVND (reference sequence). The CDR3 is CASTRSWTGGPYGYTF. CDR3 nucleotide sequence: TGTGCCAGTACCAGATCCTGGACAGGCGGACCCTATGGCTACACCTTC.

This clone was counted only a few times. Other DNA sequences in the same sample also yield this CDR3. The V and J genes are TRBV5-5 and TRBJ2-3; D remains ambiguous. The CDR3 loop spans 14 amino acids. V was cut by 0 bases and J by 2 bases, with 7 bases left in between. Per the germline V gene, CDR1 is SGHKS and CDR2 is YYEKEE (reference sequence). The CDR3 nucleotides are TGTGCCAGCAGCTTGGGGCCGAACACAGATACGCAGTATTTT. Translated: CASSLGPNTDTQYF.

In its sample, this clone was seen once. The chain carries TRBV24-1 and TRBJ2-1; 7 positions agree with TRBD1. The germline V gene has CDR1 KGHDR and CDR2 SFDVKD. Trimming cost V 2 bases and J 6 bases; bases outside gene matches: 6. The CDR3 runs 15 residues. The CDR3 loop is CATSDSRQGSNEQFF. The CDR3 coding sequence is TGTGCCACCAGTGATTCGCGACAGGGCTCCAATGAGCAGTTCTTC.

The V and J genes are TRBV10-3 and TRBJ1-1; perhaps TRBD1 as D (5 bases). Trimming took off 5 bases at V and 5 bases at J, with 9 bases between the two ends. The CDR3 runs 12 residues. Germline V CDR1 and CDR2: ENHRY, SYGVKD. The CDR3 sequence: CAISRRDTEAFF. In nucleotides, the CDR3 is TGTGCCATCAGTCGCAGGGATACTGAAGCTTTCTTT.

The V call is TRBV5-6, the J call TRBJ2-7; 11 bases are shared with TRBD1. The CDR3 sequence is 15 residues long. V was clipped by 2 bases and J by 3 bases; unmatched bases: 4. Germline CDR1 reads SGHDT; CDR2 reads YYEEEE. CDR3 nucleotide sequence: TGTGCCAGCAGCTTTTACGGGACAGGGGGCTACGAGCAGTACTTC. It translates to CASSFYGTGGYEQYF.

The chain's CDR3 is CASSELAERYEQYF. CDR3 bases: TGCGCCAGCAGTGAACTGGCGGAGCGCTACGAGCAGTACTTC. The chain employs TRBV10-2 and TRBJ2-7; D is uncertain. The germline V gene has CDR1 WSHSY and CDR2 SAAADI. Trimming stripped 3 bases from V and 3 bases from J, with 12 bases between. The CDR3 has 14 amino acids.